The 17 T cell receptor beta chains in this list originate from one sample, sequenced in a study of T cells of healthy individuals. TCRdb recomputed calls from the 5' RACE reads with MiXCR, one row per CDR3 protein. The table lists some 69,000 distinct CDR3 sequences, roughly 17% of them singletons, with roughly 4.7% in the top ten. These receptors all stem from a human donor in good health.

This sequence joins TRBV24-1 and TRBJ2-1; TRBD1 matches at 9 bases. Trimming cost V 4 bases and J 7 bases; bases outside gene matches: 7. Germline V gives CDR1 KGHDR, CDR2 SFDVKD. The CDR3 sequence is 15 residues long. The CDR3 sequence: CATSDRDRATNEQFF. The CDR3 DNA sequence: TGTGCCACCAGTGACCGGGACAGGGCTACGAATGAGCAGTTCTTC.

V gene TRBV20-1 combines with J gene TRBJ2-5; 10 bases match TRBD2. J lost 4 bases, V lost 6 bases, and 5 bases had no gene match. Germline V lookup: CDR1 DFQATT, CDR2 SNEGSKA (reference sequence). This CDR3 has 13 amino acids. CDR3 DNA sequence: TGCAGTGCCTCTGCTAGCGGGAGAGAGACCCAGTACTTC. Protein sequence: CSASASGRETQYF.

This rearrangement joins TRBV5-1 to TRBJ2-3; D not certain. The V end was cut by 4 bases, the J end by 6 bases, with 9 bases between. The V gene's germline CDR1 is SGHRS and CDR2 YFSETQ. This CDR3 contains 12 residues. The CDR3 coding sequence is TGCGCCAGCAGCGTGACCGGGGATACGCAGTATTTT. Translating it yields CASSVTGDTQYF.

This clonotype has a handful of counts. The chain couples TRBV10-1 to TRBJ1-1, with D unresolved. The length of the CDR3 is 13 residues. Germline V gives CDR1 WNHNN, CDR2 SYGVQD (reference sequence). V gave up 7 bases and J gave up 0 bases, with 9 bases separating them. The CDR3 coding sequence is TGCGCCAGCACATATAGCCTGAACACTGAAGCTTTCTTT. It specifies CASTYSLNTEAFF.

This clonotype has just one count. One junction end disagrees with the germline gene, perhaps due to a read error. V gene TRBV5-5 combines with J gene TRBJ2-3; D call uncertain. CDR1 and CDR2 (germline): SGHKS, YYEKEE (reference sequence). The CDR3 has 14 residues. CDR3 in amino acids: CASSLAPTGDTQYF. For the CDR3, the DNA is TGCGCCAGCAGCTTGGCACCCACTGGGGATACGCAGTATTTT.

In this sample, this clonotype turned up a few times. The chain carries TRBV3-1 and TRBJ2-7; D gene unclear. Per germline, CDR1 LGHDT and CDR2 YNNKEL (reference sequence). The CDR3 covers 14 residues. Trimming shortened V by 0 bases and J by 4 bases, and 10 bases separated the two germline ends. The CDR3 loop reads CASSQEGSLYEQYF. As DNA, the CDR3 is TGTGCCAGCAGCCAAGAGGGCAGTCTGTACGAGCAGTACTTC.

This clonotype has a count of ten or more. The J gene is TRBJ2-7, the V gene TRBV19; no definite D call. The CDR3 contains 16 residues. Between the trimmed V and J ends, which lost 1 base and 4 bases, there was a span of 17 bases. The V gene's germline CDR1 is LNHDA and CDR2 SQIVND (reference sequence). This chain's CDR3 is CASSIVAGGATYEQYF. CDR3 DNA: TGTGCCAGTAGTATAGTTGCTGGTGGAGCGACTTACGAGCAGTACTTC. The whole variable domain, filled in from reference TRBV19 and TRBJ2-7, reads DGGITQSPKYLFRKEGQNVTLSCEQNLNHDAMYWYRQDPGQGLRLIYYSQIVNDFQKGDIAEGYSVSREKKESFPLTVTSAQKNPTAFYLCASSIVAGGATYEQYFGPGTRLTVT.

The chain employs TRBV6-5 and TRBJ1-6; 10 bases agree with TRBD1. The CDR3 consists of 13 residues. From germline, CDR1 is MNHEY and CDR2 SVGAGI. Losses at the gene ends were 10 bases for V and 7 bases for J; bases not matched to a gene: 4. The CDR3 sequence: CAIRDRGNSPLHF. CDR3 DNA sequence: TGTGCCATCCGGGACAGGGGCAATTCACCCCTCCACTTT.

This clonotype was seen many times. The chain carries TRBV6-1 and TRBJ1-2; D uncertain. Trimming shortened V by 6 bases and J by 7 bases, and 33 bases separated the two germline ends. Germline CDR1 MNHNS, CDR2 SASEGT. The CDR3 has 19 amino acids. The CDR3 loop is CASRGTGPPTPSLERGYTF. CDR3 coding DNA: TGTGCCAGCAGGGGTACCGGACCTCCCACACCGAGCCTGGAACGTGGCTACACCTTC.

The chain uses TRBV19 and TRBJ2-4; 11 bases line up with TRBD2. The trim removed 8 bases at V and 1 base at J, leaving 16 bases unmatched. Germline CDR1 and CDR2: LNHDA and SQIVND (reference sequence). This CDR3 region has 19 residues. CDR3 sequence reads: CASSRRLAGGSLAKNIQYF. The CDR3, as DNA: TGTGCCAGTTCCCGGAGGCTAGCGGGAGGTTCCTTGGCCAAAAACATTCAGTACTTC.

The table lists this clonotype with many counts. This chain joins TRBV9 and TRBJ1-4; the D is unclear. The CDR3 is 15 residues long. The germline V and J ends were trimmed by 2 bases and 0 bases, with 8 bases remaining between them. CDR1 and CDR2 from the germline V gene are SGDLS and YYNGEE. The CDR3 region is CASSVGVATNEKLFF. CDR3 DNA: TGTGCCAGCAGCGTCGGAGTCGCAACTAATGAAAAACTGTTTTTT.

In its sample, this clonotype was seen many times. The chain couples TRBV19 to TRBJ2-2; D is possibly TRBD1 or TRBD2 (5 bases each). Germline lookup yields CDR1 LNHDA and CDR2 SQIVND (reference sequence). This CDR3 comprises 15 residues. Trimming took off 8 bases at V and 2 bases at J, with 15 bases between the two ends. The CDR3 DNA follows: TGTGCCAGTGACGAGGGGCAGTCTAACACCGGGGAGCTGTTTTTT. This encodes CASDEGQSNTGELFF.

CDR3 DNA: TGTGCCAGCAGTGAACAAGGGAGCTCCTATAATTCACCCCTCCACTTT. Its translation is CASSEQGSSYNSPLHF. The J gene is TRBJ1-6, the V gene TRBV2; D ambiguous. The germline V gene encodes CDR1 SNHLY and CDR2 FYNNEI. This CDR3 is 16 amino acids long. V was cut by 2 bases and J by 0 bases, with 8 bases left in between.

This clonotype appeared a few times. The CDR3 DNA follows: TGTGCCAGCAGCCCCGGGGGTAGCAGCTTCTACGAGCAGTACTTC. Translating gives CASSPGGSSFYEQYF. The J gene is TRBJ2-7, the V gene TRBV13; TRBD2 is a possible D gene (6 bases). V was pared by 5 bases and J by 3 bases, with 17 bases between. The CDR3 runs to 15 residues. Per the germline V gene, CDR1 is PRHDT and CDR2 is FYEKMQ (reference sequence).

With regard to this clonotype: A much larger clone lies one base from this, so it may be a read error. The CDR3 sequence: CASSRGSVGSAYEQYF. Written as DNA, the CDR3 is TGTGCCAGCAGCCGAGGATCGGTAGGTTCCGCTTACGAGCAGTACTTC. V and J are TRBV3-1 and TRBJ2-7; D is ambiguous. Per the germline V gene, CDR1 is LGHDT and CDR2 is YNNKEL (reference sequence). V shed 4 bases and J shed 4 bases, with 20 bases lying between them. The CDR3 is 16 amino acids.

A few counts support this clonotype. The J gene is TRBJ2-7, the V gene TRBV18; TRBD2 matches 10 bases. The trim removed 0 bases at V and 6 bases at J, leaving 5 bases unmatched. CDR1 is KGHSH, CDR2 LQKENI, per germline. The CDR3 length is 15 residues. CDR3 in DNA: TGTGCCAGCTCACCACCTCTAGCGGGAGAGACCGAGCAGTACTTC. This gives the protein CASSPPLAGETEQYF.

This clonotype was seen at least ten times. The rearrangement joins TRBV20-1 to TRBJ2-7; 11 bases agree with TRBD1. The germline CDR1 and CDR2 sequences are DFQATT and SNEGSKA (reference sequence). V dropped 1 base and J dropped 6; count of bases not matched to a gene: 5. CDR3 length equals 14 residues. This chain's CDR3 is CSARADRGRREQYF. DNA of the CDR3: TGCAGTGCTAGAGCGGACAGGGGGCGTCGCGAGCAGTACTTC.